This T cell receptor (beta chain) was sequenced in a study of T cell changes during pregnancy in multiple sclerosis. Profiled with immunoSEQ multiplex PCR; TCRdb holds only in-frame clones, not every one. The sample records 40,000 to 55,000 clones, about 90% being singletons. The V gene end was trimmed by 6 bases and the J gene end by 3 bases; junction bases not matched to a gene: 6. The CDR3 has 14 residues. The V gene's germline CDR1 is LNHDA and CDR2 SQIVND (reference sequence). This chain uses TRBV19 with TRBJ2-3, with TRBD2 matching over 7 bases. Source: CD8+ T cells from peripheral blood mononuclear cells, taken after pregnancy. The source of this sequence is a female donor with multiple sclerosis, enrolled in a pregnancy study. CDR3 nucleotides: TGTGCCAGTAGGTGGGGGGGGGAAACAGATACGCAGTATTTT. Translation gives CASRWGGETDTQYF.